Sequencing of this T cell receptor beta chain was carried out in a study of breast tumors, draining lymph nodes, adjacent tissues. Broader study findings: Tumors had less TCR diversity than lymph nodes, more than nontumor tissue. Luminal-like breast cancer showed significantly higher tumor–nontumor repertoire similarity than basal-like. Most tumor T cells seemingly derive from lymph node, then expand in tumor.

Note on this clonotype: The target antigen is unknown.

TCRdb reprocessed the multiplex PCR reads via MiXCR and lists one record per CDR3 protein. This sample has about 60,000 distinct CDR3 sequences, with 45% to 65% found just once. In germline, CDR1 is SGHAT, CDR2 FQDESV (reference sequence). This CDR3 comprises 14 residues. J lost 9 bases, V lost 5 bases, and 10 bases had no gene match. The sequence derives from a female donor with breast cancer. Some clones in this sample may be carry-over from other donors' samples. Sequenced material: breast tumor tissue. The chain is built from TRBV11-1 and TRBJ2-1, with 7 nucleotides matching TRBD1. The CDR3 sequence is CASSPRTGPGEQFF. CDR3 coding DNA: TGTGCCAGCAGCCCGCGGACAGGTCCTGGTGAGCAGTTCTTC.